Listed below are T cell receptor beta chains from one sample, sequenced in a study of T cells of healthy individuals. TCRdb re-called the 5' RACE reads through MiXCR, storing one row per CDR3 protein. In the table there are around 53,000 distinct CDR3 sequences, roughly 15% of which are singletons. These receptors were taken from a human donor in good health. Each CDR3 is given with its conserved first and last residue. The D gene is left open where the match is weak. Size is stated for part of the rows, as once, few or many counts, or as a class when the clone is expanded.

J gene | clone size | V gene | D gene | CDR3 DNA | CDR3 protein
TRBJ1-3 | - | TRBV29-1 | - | TGCAGCGTTGAAAGAATAGGGGGTAACACCATATATTTT | CSVERIGGNTIYF
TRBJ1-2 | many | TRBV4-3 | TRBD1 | TGCGCCAGCAGCCCCGCGAGGGGGCGAGGGAGTGGCTACACCTTC | CASSPARGRGSGYTF
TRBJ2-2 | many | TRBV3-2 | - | TGTGCCAGCAGCCAAGTTGGCGGACTAGCGGTTCCGCCGGAAACCGGGGAGCTGTTTTTT | CASSQVGGLAVPPETGELFF
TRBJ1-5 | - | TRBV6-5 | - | TGTGCCAGCAGTTACTCGAGCCCTGAACAGCCCCAGCATTTT | CASSYSSPEQPQHF
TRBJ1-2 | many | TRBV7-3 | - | TGTGCCAGCAGCCCCGACCCGGGGACCTATGGCTACACCTTC | CASSPDPGTYGYTF
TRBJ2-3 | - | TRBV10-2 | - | TGCGCCAGCAGTGAGTCGCATAGGACAGCGATACGCCACTTAAATCGCACAGATACGCAGTATTTT | CASSESHRTAIRHLNRTDTQYF
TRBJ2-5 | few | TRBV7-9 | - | TGTGCCAGCAGCCCCCAGCTGAGAGAGACCCAGTACTTC | CASSPQLRETQYF
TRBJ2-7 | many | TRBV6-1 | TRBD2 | TGTGCCAGCTCCCCCGGGACTAACCTTTACGAGCAGTACTTC | CASSPGTNLYEQYF
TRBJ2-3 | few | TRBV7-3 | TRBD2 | TGTGCCAGCAGCCTGACTAGCGGGGGGTGGAATACGCAGTATTTT | CASSLTSGGWNTQYF
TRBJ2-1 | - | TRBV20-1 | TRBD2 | TGCAGTGCCCCGAGCGGGAGCACCTACAATGAGCAGTTCTTC | CSAPSGSTYNEQFF
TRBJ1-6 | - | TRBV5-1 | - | TGCGCCAGTCGCGAGGGTAATTCACCCCTCCACTTT | CASREGNSPLHF
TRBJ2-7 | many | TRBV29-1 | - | TGCAGCGTTGTGAAAAACGGGGAGCAGTACTTC | CSVVKNGEQYF
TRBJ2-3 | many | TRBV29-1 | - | TGCAGCGTTGAAGATCTTGGCGCTACAGATACGCAGTATTTT | CSVEDLGATDTQYF
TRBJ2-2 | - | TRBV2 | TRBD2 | TGTGCCAGCAGTCCCCTAGCGGGCGGACTCGGGGAGCTGTTTTTT | CASSPLAGGLGELFF
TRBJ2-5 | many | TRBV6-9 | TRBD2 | TGTGCCAGCAGCCCTGGGGGGGGTCCGACCCAGTACTTC | CASSPGGGPTQYF
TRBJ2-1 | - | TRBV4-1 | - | TGCGCCAGCAGCCAAGAGCGCAGGATCCTATACAATGAGCAGTTCTTC | CASSQERRILYNEQFF
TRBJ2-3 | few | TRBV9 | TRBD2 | TGTGCCAGCAGCGTGGGCCCCGGGACTAGCGGAGATACGCAGTATTTT | CASSVGPGTSGDTQYF
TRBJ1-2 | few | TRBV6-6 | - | TGTGCCAGCAGTGCCAATGGCTACACCTTC | CASSANGYTF